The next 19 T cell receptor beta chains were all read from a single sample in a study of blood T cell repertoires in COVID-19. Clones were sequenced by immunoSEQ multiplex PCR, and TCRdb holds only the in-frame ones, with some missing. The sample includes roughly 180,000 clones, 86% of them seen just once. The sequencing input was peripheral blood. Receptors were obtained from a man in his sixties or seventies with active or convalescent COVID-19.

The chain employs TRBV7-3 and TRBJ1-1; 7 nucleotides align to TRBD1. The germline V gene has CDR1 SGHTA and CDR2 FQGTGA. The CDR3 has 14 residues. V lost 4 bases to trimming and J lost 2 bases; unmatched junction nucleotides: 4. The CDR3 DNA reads TGTGCCAGCAGCTCCCAGGGGGGCAACACTGAAGCTTTCTTT. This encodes CASSSQGGNTEAFF.

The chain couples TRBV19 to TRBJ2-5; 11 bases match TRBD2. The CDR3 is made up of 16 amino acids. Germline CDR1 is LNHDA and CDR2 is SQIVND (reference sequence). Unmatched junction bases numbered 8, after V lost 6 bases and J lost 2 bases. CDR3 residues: CASRPLAGGRQETQYF. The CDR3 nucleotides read TGTGCCAGTAGGCCTCTAGCGGGGGGCCGTCAAGAGACCCAGTACTTC.

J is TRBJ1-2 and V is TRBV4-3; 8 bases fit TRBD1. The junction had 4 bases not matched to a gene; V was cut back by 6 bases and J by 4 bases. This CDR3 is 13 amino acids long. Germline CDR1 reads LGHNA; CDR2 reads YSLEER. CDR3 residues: CASSPDRAYGYTF. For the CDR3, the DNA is TGCGCCAGCAGTCCGGACAGGGCCTATGGCTACACCTTC.

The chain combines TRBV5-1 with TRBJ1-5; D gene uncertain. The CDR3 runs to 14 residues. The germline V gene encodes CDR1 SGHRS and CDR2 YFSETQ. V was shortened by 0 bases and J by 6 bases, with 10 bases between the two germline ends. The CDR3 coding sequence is TGCGCCAGCAGCTTGGGCGGGGAGGCTCAGCCCCAGCATTTT. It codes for CASSLGGEAQPQHF.

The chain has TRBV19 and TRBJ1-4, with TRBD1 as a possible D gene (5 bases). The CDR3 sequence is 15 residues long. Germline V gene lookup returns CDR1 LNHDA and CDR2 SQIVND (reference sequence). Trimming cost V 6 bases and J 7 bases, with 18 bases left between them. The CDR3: CASSNPGTGGEKLFF. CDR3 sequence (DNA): TGTGCCAGTAGCAATCCCGGGACCGGGGGTGAAAAACTGTTTTTT.

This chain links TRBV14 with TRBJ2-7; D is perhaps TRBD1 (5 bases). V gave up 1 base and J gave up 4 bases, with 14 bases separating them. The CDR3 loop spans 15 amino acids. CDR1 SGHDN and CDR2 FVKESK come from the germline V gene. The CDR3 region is CASSQAGWGRYEQYF. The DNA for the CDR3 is TGTGCCAGCAGCCAAGCAGGCTGGGGCCGGTACGAGCAGTACTTC.

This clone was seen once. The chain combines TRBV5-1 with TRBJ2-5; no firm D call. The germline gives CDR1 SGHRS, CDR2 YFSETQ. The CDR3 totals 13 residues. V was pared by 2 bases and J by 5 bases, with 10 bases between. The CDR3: CASSLPAGETQYF. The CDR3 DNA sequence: TGCGCCAGCAGCTTACCGGCCGGGGAGACCCAGTACTTC.

For the CDR3, the DNA is TGTGCCAGCAGCTTGGGGAGCATTCTCTCTGGAAACACCATATATTTT. Protein: CASSLGSILSGNTIYF. The chain recombines TRBV5-4 with TRBJ1-3; D not resolved. The germline gives CDR1 SGHNT, CDR2 YYREEE (reference sequence). V lost 0 bases, J lost 0 bases, and 10 bases lay in between. The CDR3 runs 16 residues.

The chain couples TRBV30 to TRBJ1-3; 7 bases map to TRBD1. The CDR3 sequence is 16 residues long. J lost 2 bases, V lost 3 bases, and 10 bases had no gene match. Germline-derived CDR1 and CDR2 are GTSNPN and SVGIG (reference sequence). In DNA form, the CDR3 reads TGTGCCTGGAGCCCCCCCCGACAGGGAACTGGAAACACCATATATTTT. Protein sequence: CAWSPPRQGTGNTIYF.

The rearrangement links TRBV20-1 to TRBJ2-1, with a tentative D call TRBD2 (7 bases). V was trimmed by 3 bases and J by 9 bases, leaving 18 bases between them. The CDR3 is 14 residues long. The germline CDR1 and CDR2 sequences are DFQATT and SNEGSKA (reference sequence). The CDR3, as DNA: TGCAGTGCTAGTGTGCCGGGGCGGGGGCGTGAGCAGTTCTTC. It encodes CSASVPGRGREQFF.

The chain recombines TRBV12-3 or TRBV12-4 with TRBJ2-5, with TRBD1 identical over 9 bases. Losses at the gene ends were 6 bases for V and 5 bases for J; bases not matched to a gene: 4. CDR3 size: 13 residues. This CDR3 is CASSRQGGETQYF. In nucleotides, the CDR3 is TGTGCCAGCAGCCGACAGGGGGGTGAGACCCAGTACTTC.

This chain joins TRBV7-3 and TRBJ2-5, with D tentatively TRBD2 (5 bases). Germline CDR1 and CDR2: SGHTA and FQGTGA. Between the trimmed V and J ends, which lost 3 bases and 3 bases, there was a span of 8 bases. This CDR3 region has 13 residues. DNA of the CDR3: TGTGCCAGCAGCTTTTATAGCGAAGAGACCCAGTACTTC. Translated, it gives CASSFYSEETQYF.

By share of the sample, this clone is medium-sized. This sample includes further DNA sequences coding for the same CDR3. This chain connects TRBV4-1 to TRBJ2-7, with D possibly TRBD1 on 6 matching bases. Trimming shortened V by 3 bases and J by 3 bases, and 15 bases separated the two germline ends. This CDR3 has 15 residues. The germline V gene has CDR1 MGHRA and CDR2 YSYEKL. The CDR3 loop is CASSQEGQLSYEQYF. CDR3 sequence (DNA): TGCGCCAGCAGCCAGGAAGGACAGCTAAGCTACGAGCAGTACTTC.

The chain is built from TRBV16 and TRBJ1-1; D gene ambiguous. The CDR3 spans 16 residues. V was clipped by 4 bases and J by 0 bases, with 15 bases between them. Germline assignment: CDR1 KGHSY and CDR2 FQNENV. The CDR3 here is CASSLRHLRLNTEAFF. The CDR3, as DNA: TGTGCCAGCAGCCTTCGACACCTAAGACTGAACACTGAAGCTTTCTTT. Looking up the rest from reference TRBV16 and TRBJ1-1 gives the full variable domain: GEEVAQTPKHLVRGEGQKAKLYCAPIKGHSYVFWYQQVLKNEFKFLISFQNENVFDETGMPKERFSAKCLPNSPCSLEIQATKLEDSAVYFCASSLRHLRLNTEAFFGQGTRLTVV.

DNA of the CDR3: TGTGCCAGCAGTCAGAGAATTGGGACAGGGCGGACCGGGGAGCTGTTTTTT. Its protein is CASSQRIGTGRTGELFF. The chain recombines TRBV6-6 with TRBJ2-2; 9 bases agree with TRBD1. Germline CDR1 and CDR2: MNHNY and SVGAGI (reference sequence). The CDR3 is made up of 17 amino acids. The trim removed 5 bases at V and 5 bases at J, leaving 12 bases unmatched.

The CDR3 protein is CASSRATATNEKLFF. The CDR3 region has the DNA TGTGCCAGCTCACGGGCGACAGCAACTAATGAAAAACTGTTTTTT. The chain couples TRBV18 to TRBJ1-4; D may be TRBD1 (5 bases). CDR1 and CDR2 from the germline V gene are KGHSH and LQKENI. This CDR3 has 15 amino acids. V shed 4 bases and J shed 0 bases, with 9 bases lying between them. Looking up the rest from reference TRBV18 and TRBJ1-4 gives the full variable domain: NAGVMQNPRHLVRRRGQEARLRCSPMKGHSHVYWYRQLPEEGLKFMVYLQKENIIDESGMPKERFSAEFPKEGPSILRIQQVVRGDSAAYFCASSRATATNEKLFFGSGTQLSVL.

The CDR3 is CASSKRQGEAFF. CDR3 in DNA: TGTGCCAGCAGTAAACGACAGGGAGAAGCTTTCTTT. The chain combines TRBV28 with TRBJ1-1; 7 bases align to TRBD1. The J segment lost 8 bases and the V segment lost 5 bases, leaving 5 bases of the junction unmatched. The CDR3 runs 12 residues. CDR1 is MDHEN and CDR2 is SYDVKM in the germline V gene. The variable domain in full, completed from reference TRBV28 and TRBJ1-1, reads DVKVTQSSRYLVKRTGEKVFLECVQDMDHENMFWYRQDPGLGLRLIYFSYDVKMKEKGDIPEGYSVSREKKERFSLILESASTNQTSMYLCASSKRQGEAFFGQGTRLTVV.

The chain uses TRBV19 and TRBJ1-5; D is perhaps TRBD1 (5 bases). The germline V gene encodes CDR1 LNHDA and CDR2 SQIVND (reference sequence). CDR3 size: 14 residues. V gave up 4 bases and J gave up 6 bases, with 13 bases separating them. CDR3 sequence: CASSTSTARQPQHF. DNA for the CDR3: TGTGCCAGTAGTACCTCGACAGCTCGTCAGCCCCAGCATTTT.

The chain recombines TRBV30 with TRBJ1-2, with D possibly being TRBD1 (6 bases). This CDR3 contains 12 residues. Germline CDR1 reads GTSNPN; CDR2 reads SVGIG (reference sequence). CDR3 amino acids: CALDSKTYGYTF. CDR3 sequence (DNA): TGTGCGTTGGACAGCAAGACCTATGGCTACACCTTC.